The 10 T cell receptor beta chains in this list originate from one sample, sequenced in a study of early T cells in non-severe SARS-CoV-2 infection. Each CDR3 protein is one row after TCRdb ran MiXCR on the 5' RACE reads. This sample has 70,000 to 95,000 distinct CDR3 sequences, with roughly 13% found just once. What was sequenced was whole blood. These receptors came from an adult who was a healthcare worker with PCR-confirmed SARS-CoV-2 infection or an uninfected control (not recorded which).

The chain has TRBV3-1 and TRBJ1-1; no reliable D call. Trimming left V 0 bases short and J 1 base short, with 12 bases between. This CDR3 spans 16 amino acids. CDR1 and CDR2 from the germline V gene are LGHDT and YNNKEL (reference sequence). CDR3 coding DNA: TGTGCCAGCAGCCAAGAGCTGGTAATGGGGAACACTGAAGCTTTCTTT. Translating gives CASSQELVMGNTEAFF.

The genes are TRBV4-2 and TRBJ2-3, with D unclear. Trimming took 4 bases from V and 4 from J, leaving 9 bases between them. This CDR3 region has 13 residues. Germline CDR1 reads LGHNA; CDR2 reads YNFKEQ. The CDR3 DNA reads TGTGCCAGCAGCCGGACCTACTCAGATACGCAGTATTTT. This sequence encodes CASSRTYSDTQYF.

This clonotype was detected ten times or more. The CDR3 loop is CASSQESQPWSGYTF. The CDR3 bases are TGTGCCAGCAGCCAAGAAAGCCAGCCGTGGAGTGGCTACACCTTC. The rearrangement links TRBV3-1 to TRBJ1-2; D unresolved. Germline CDR1 and CDR2: LGHDT and YNNKEL (reference sequence). This CDR3 contains 15 residues. V was cut by 0 bases and J by 7 bases, with 15 bases left in between.

This clonotype was seen at least ten times. CDR3 loop: CASSLPGPPTDVKNIQYF. DNA of the CDR3: TGTGCCAGCAGTTTACCGGGCCCCCCAACGGACGTAAAAAACATTCAGTACTTC. The V gene is TRBV28, the J gene TRBJ2-4; D uncertain. This CDR3 region has 18 residues. The germline CDR1 and CDR2 sequences are MDHEN and SYDVKM. Trimming removed 2 bases at V and 4 bases at J, with 21 bases between.

This clonotype was seen more than once but under ten times. This rearrangement joins TRBV6-2 or TRBV6-3 to TRBJ2-7; D is unclear. The CDR3 has 11 amino acids. Germline-derived CDR1 and CDR2 are MNHEY and SVGEGT. Deletions cut 2 bases from V and 4 bases from J, with 3 bases between. CDR3 residues: CASSYKYEQYF. DNA of the CDR3: TGTGCCAGCAGTTACAAATACGAGCAGTACTTC.

This clonotype has a handful of counts. The rearrangement joins TRBV20-1 to TRBJ1-5, with 9 bases identical to TRBD1. Losses at the gene ends were 6 bases for V and 6 bases for J; bases not matched to a gene: 12. The CDR3 is 15 amino acids. Germline V CDR1 and CDR2: DFQATT, SNEGSKA (reference sequence). The CDR3 DNA sequence: TGCAGTGCCAAACTTTCGGACAGGGGAAGTCAGCCCCAGCATTTT. It translates to CSAKLSDRGSQPQHF.

V gene TRBV6-6 combines with J gene TRBJ2-7; D may match TRBD1 or TRBD2 (6 bases each). This CDR3 contains 15 residues. Germline CDR1 is MNHNY and CDR2 is SVGAGI (reference sequence). The V end was cut by 0 bases, the J end by 4 bases, with 13 bases between. The CDR3 region is CASSYSAGGGYEQYF. The CDR3 DNA reads TGTGCCAGCAGTTACTCGGCCGGGGGCGGATACGAGCAGTACTTC.

This clonotype appeared many times. This chain connects TRBV27 to TRBJ2-1; TRBD2 matches at 9 bases. Looked up from germline, CDR1 is MNHEY and CDR2 is SMNVEV (reference sequence). There are 14 residues in the CDR3. Trimming removed 4 bases from V and 8 bases from J; junction bases left unmatched: 6. The CDR3 loop is CASSSLAGRDEQFF. The CDR3 DNA is TGTGCCAGCAGTTCTCTAGCGGGGAGAGATGAGCAGTTCTTC.

This clonotype was seen more than once but under ten times. This chain links TRBV14 with TRBJ2-7; D may correspond to TRBD1 or TRBD2 (6 bases each). Germline assignment: CDR1 SGHDN and CDR2 FVKESK. This CDR3 comprises 14 residues. V lost 6 bases and J 4 bases, leaving 16 bases between the germline ends. The CDR3 spells CASSRTVGGYEQYF. In nucleotides, the CDR3 is TGTGCCAGCAGTCGGACAGTTGGGGGGTACGAGCAGTACTTC.

Here the CDR3 reads CASRGWASGGQETQYF. Written as DNA, the CDR3 is TGTGCCAGCAGGGGATGGGCTAGCGGGGGACAAGAGACCCAGTACTTC. The rearrangement joins TRBV6-6 to TRBJ2-5; 10 bases fit TRBD2. This CDR3 is 16 amino acids long. Looked up from germline, CDR1 is MNHNY and CDR2 is SVGAGI (reference sequence). Trimming at V came to 6 bases and at J to 2 bases, leaving 9 bases not matched to a gene.